These 25 T cell receptor beta chains came from one sample sequenced in a study of T cell responses to AZD1222 COVID-19 vaccine. Libraries were prepared by immunoSEQ multiplex PCR; TCRdb keeps only in-frame clonotypes and omits some of them. The sample gives fewer than 150,000 clones, 93% of which show up once; more than 0.7% is in the top ten. This specimen consisted of peripheral blood, obtained on day 0 of AZD1222 vaccination. These receptors were taken from an adult in good health.

This rearrangement joins TRBV15 to TRBJ1-1; 9 bases line up with TRBD1. This CDR3 has 14 amino acids. Germline CDR1 and CDR2: LNHNV and YYDKDF (reference sequence). J lost 4 bases, V lost 5 bases, and 5 bases had no gene match. The CDR3 spells CATSLRTGVTEAFF. In DNA form, the CDR3 reads TGTGCCACCAGCCTCCGGACAGGGGTCACTGAAGCTTTCTTT.

This sequence joins TRBV3-1 (or the pseudogene TRBV3-2) and TRBJ2-5; perhaps TRBD2 as D (6 bases). Trimming took off 0 bases at V and 5 bases at J, with 10 bases between the two ends. From germline, CDR1 is LGHDT and CDR2 YNNKEL (reference sequence). The CDR3 covers 14 residues. CDR3 sequence (DNA): TGTGCCAGCAGCCAAGATCTGGGGGGTGAGACCCAGTACTTC. Its protein is CASSQDLGGETQYF.

J is TRBJ2-3 and V is TRBV19, with 8 bases that match TRBD2. Trimming at V came to 3 bases and at J to 6 bases, leaving 8 bases not matched to a gene. The germline CDR1 and CDR2 sequences are LNHDA and SQIVND (reference sequence). This CDR3 contains 15 residues. The CDR3 DNA sequence: TGTGCCAGTAGTATGGGAGCGGGGGCGACGGATACGCAGTATTTT. Protein sequence: CASSMGAGATDTQYF.

This rearrangement joins TRBV19 to TRBJ2-7; TRBD1 might be the D (5 bases). The V and J ends lost 3 bases and 5 bases respectively, with 11 bases between them. CDR3 length: 13 residues. Germline V gene lookup returns CDR1 LNHDA and CDR2 SQIVND (reference sequence). CDR3 amino acids: CASSIWQGDEQYF. In DNA, the CDR3 is TGTGCCAGTAGTATCTGGCAGGGTGACGAGCAGTACTTC. Full variable domain (outside the CDR3, taken from reference TRBV19 and TRBJ2-7): DGGITQSPKYLFRKEGQNVTLSCEQNLNHDAMYWYRQDPGQGLRLIYYSQIVNDFQKGDIAEGYSVSREKKESFPLTVTSAQKNPTAFYLCASSIWQGDEQYFGPGTRLTVT.

V is TRBV10-3 and J is TRBJ1-5; D is unclear. Germline CDR1 ENHRY, CDR2 SYGVKD. Deletions cut 3 bases from V and 0 bases from J, with 9 bases between. This CDR3 spans 15 amino acids. As DNA, the CDR3 is TGTGCCATCAGTGAAGGGAAGCATAGCAATCAGCCCCAGCATTTT. Translation: CAISEGKHSNQPQHF.

This rearrangement joins TRBV9 to TRBJ1-4; a possible D gene is TRBD1 (6 bases). Germline loops: CDR1 SGDLS, CDR2 YYNGEE. Trimming took 4 bases from V and 0 from J, leaving 16 bases between them. CDR3 length: 17 residues. The CDR3 DNA reads TGTGCCAGCAGCCCTAGTGGGGGGGCAACAACTAATGAAAAACTGTTTTTT. Residues: CASSPSGGATTNEKLFF.

The chain has TRBV27 and TRBJ1-6, with no clear D. The germline V gene encodes CDR1 MNHEY and CDR2 SMNVEV (reference sequence). The V and J ends lost 3 bases and 13 bases respectively, with 16 bases between them. This CDR3 region has 14 residues. The CDR3 reads CASSFRGLTAPLHF. In DNA form, the CDR3 reads TGTGCCAGCAGTTTTCGGGGTCTTACGGCGCCCCTCCACTTT.

The rearrangement uses TRBV7-9 and TRBJ1-5, with TRBD1 matching over 9 bases. CDR3 size: 13 residues. The V and J ends lost 8 bases and 2 bases, in that order; junction bases with no gene match: 1. CDR1 and CDR2 from the germline V gene are SEHNR and FQNEAQ (reference sequence). CDR3 sequence reads: CASGDRGNQPQHF. CDR3 sequence (DNA): TGTGCCAGCGGGGACAGGGGCAATCAGCCCCAGCATTTT. Supplemented by reference TRBV7-9 and TRBJ1-5, the full variable domain reads DTGVSQNPRHKITKRGQNVTFRCDPISEHNRLYWYRQTLGQGPEFLTYFQNEAQLEKSRLLSDRFSAERPKGSFSTLEIQRTEQGDSAMYLCASGDRGNQPQHFGDGTRLSIL.

CDR3 coding DNA: TGTGCCACCAGCAGCGCCCAGGGGCACACTGAAGCTTTCTTT. This sequence encodes CATSSAQGHTEAFF. The J gene is TRBJ1-1, the V gene TRBV15, with D possibly TRBD1 on 6 matching bases. Germline CDR1 reads LNHNV; CDR2 reads YYDKDF (reference sequence). The CDR3 covers 14 residues. The germline V and J ends were trimmed by 3 bases and 3 bases, with 11 bases remaining between them.

This clone has only one observation. The chain has TRBV19 and TRBJ1-2, with D possibly matching TRBD1 (5 bases). V gave up 7 bases and J gave up 4 bases, with 16 bases separating them. Germline CDR1 reads LNHDA; CDR2 reads SQIVND (reference sequence). This CDR3 spans 14 amino acids. CDR3 DNA sequence: TGTGCCAGTAATAGGGGCGGGTTCGCCTATGGCTACACCTTC. Translation: CASNRGGFAYGYTF.

V usage is TRBV29-1 and J usage is TRBJ2-7; 9 positions match TRBD1. The CDR3 spans 15 residues. V shed 3 bases and J 0 bases; nucleotides not matched to a gene: 6. Germline V gives CDR1 SQVTM, CDR2 ANQGSEA. CDR3 loop: CSVETTGGNSYEQYF. CDR3 DNA sequence: TGCAGCGTTGAGACTACAGGGGGCAACTCCTACGAGCAGTACTTC.

The rearrangement uses TRBV4-1 and TRBJ2-1; 9 bases fit TRBD2. From germline, CDR1 is MGHRA and CDR2 YSYEKL. The CDR3 length is 17 residues. The V segment lost 5 bases and the J segment 3 bases; nucleotides outside the gene matches: 11. The CDR3 DNA reads TGCGCCAGCAGCGTTTTAGAGCGGGGGGCGGGCTACAATGAGCAGTTCTTC. Amino acids: CASSVLERGAGYNEQFF.

This chain joins TRBV3-1 (or the pseudogene TRBV3-2) and TRBJ1-1; 9 positions match TRBD1. The CDR3 has 19 residues. Germline-derived CDR1 and CDR2 are LGHDT and YNNKEL (reference sequence). Trimming took 4 bases from V and 1 from J; bases not matched to a gene: 16. The CDR3 DNA is TGTGCCAGCAGCCCGATTTCCGGGACAGGGATCATAGGGAACACTGAAGCTTTCTTT. Amino acids: CASSPISGTGIIGNTEAFF.

The chain recombines TRBV6-5 with TRBJ1-2; perhaps TRBD1 as D (6 bases). Deletions cut 6 bases from V and 6 bases from J, with 14 bases between. Germline loops: CDR1 MNHEY, CDR2 SVGAGI. The CDR3 runs to 13 residues. The CDR3 sequence: CASRITGKDGYTF. The CDR3 DNA follows: TGTGCCAGCAGAATAACAGGGAAGGATGGCTACACCTTC.

V is TRBV3-1 (or the pseudogene TRBV3-2) and J is TRBJ2-2; tentatively, D is TRBD2 (6 bases). CDR1 is LGHDT and CDR2 is YNNKEL in the germline V gene (reference sequence). V lost 7 bases and J 0 bases, leaving 12 bases between the germline ends. This CDR3 region has 15 residues. CDR3 DNA: TGTGCCAGCAAGTGGGGGGAAACGAACACCGGGGAGCTGTTTTTT. This translates into CASKWGETNTGELFF.

The CDR3 is CASSPYDGSSNIQYF. CDR3 in DNA: TGTGCCAGCAGCCCCTACGATGGGTCTTCAAACATTCAGTACTTC. This chain uses TRBV7-9 with TRBJ2-4; D gene uncertain. The germline V gene has CDR1 SEHNR and CDR2 FQNEAQ (reference sequence). The CDR3 totals 15 residues. V dropped 5 bases and J dropped 6 bases, with 17 bases sitting between them.

The chain employs TRBV30 and TRBJ1-1; D not certain. The length of the CDR3 is 13 residues. The V end was cut by 2 bases, the J end by 8 bases, with 15 bases between. Looked up from germline, CDR1 is GTSNPN and CDR2 is SVGIG (reference sequence). CDR3 nucleotide sequence: TGTGCCTGGAGTACTGACATTCGGCGAGAAGCTTTCTTT. Protein: CAWSTDIRREAFF.

The CDR3 protein is CASSTGTGAQHF. Written as DNA, the CDR3 is TGTGCCAGTAGTACCGGGACAGGGGCCCAGCATTTT. The chain couples TRBV19 to TRBJ1-5; the match to TRBD1 covers 10 bases. The CDR3 has 12 residues. Germline CDR1 reads LNHDA; CDR2 reads SQIVND (reference sequence). The ends lost 4 bases at V and 11 bases at J; junction bases unmatched: 2.

The V gene is TRBV5-1, the J gene TRBJ1-2, with 7 bases lining up with TRBD1. CDR3 size: 14 residues. Germline-derived CDR1 and CDR2 are SGHRS and YFSETQ. V trimming: 0 bases; J trimming: 4 bases; junction bases outside the gene matches: 3. CDR3 DNA sequence: TGCGCCAGCAGCTTGGACAGGGGCGGCTATGGCTACACCTTC. Encoded protein: CASSLDRGGYGYTF.

The chain uses TRBV2 and TRBJ2-5; 9 nucleotides match TRBD1. This CDR3 is built from 16 residues. The V segment lost 9 bases and the J segment 5 bases; nucleotides outside the gene matches: 16. Germline lookup yields CDR1 SNHLY and CDR2 FYNNEI. DNA for the CDR3: TGTGCCAGTATGTTGACAGGGGGGGGAGTGATGGAGACCCAGTACTTC. It is translated as CASMLTGGGVMETQYF.

This chain links TRBV12-3 or TRBV12-4 with TRBJ1-5; D might be TRBD1 (6 bases). The CDR3 is 13 residues long. Trimming took 5 bases from V and 7 from J, leaving 12 bases between them. Written as DNA, the CDR3 is TGTGCCAGCAGTAGGGACATCGAGCAGCCCCAGCATTTT. It encodes CASSRDIEQPQHF.

Here the CDR3 DNA reads TGTGCCTGGAGTACTCAGCCGGGACGGCTCCGCTATGGCTACACCTTC. This codes for CAWSTQPGRLRYGYTF. The chain is built from TRBV30 and TRBJ1-2, with D possibly matching TRBD1 (5 bases). V lost 2 bases, J lost 4 bases, and 20 bases lay in between. The CDR3 is 16 residues long. CDR1 and CDR2 (germline): GTSNPN, SVGIG (reference sequence).

The J gene is TRBJ1-2, the V gene TRBV28; D is undetermined. V was pared by 5 bases and J by 0 bases, with 7 bases between. From germline, CDR1 is MDHEN and CDR2 SYDVKM. CDR3 length: 13 residues. This CDR3 reads CASSTTSNYGYTF. The CDR3 DNA sequence: TGTGCCAGCAGTACCACATCTAACTATGGCTACACCTTC.

The chain recombines TRBV4-2 with TRBJ1-1; the D gene is possibly TRBD1 (6 bases). Germline CDR1 and CDR2: LGHNA and YNFKEQ. With 0 bases removed from V and 6 bases from J, the gap between germline ends came to 11 bases. The length of the CDR3 is 14 residues. CDR3 sequence: CASSQEGAAAEAFF. The CDR3 DNA follows: TGTGCCAGCAGCCAAGAGGGGGCCGCGGCTGAAGCTTTCTTT.

The rearrangement links TRBV7-3 to TRBJ2-5; no firm D call. The CDR3 spans 13 residues. V lost 0 bases and J lost 4, with 6 bases in between. Germline V gives CDR1 SGHTA, CDR2 FQGTGA. The CDR3 nucleotides are TGTGCCAGCAGCTTAACCAGATTAGAGACCCAGTACTTC. Translation: CASSLTRLETQYF.